The 19 T cell receptor beta chains presented below share a single source sample, sequenced in a study of OX40 agonist ivuxolimab in advanced cancers. TCRdb's copy holds only in-frame clones and misses some; the assay was immunoSEQ multiplex PCR. The profile covers 60,000 to 85,000 clones, with about 80% appearing a single time and over 6% taken by the ten largest. The source material was CD4+ or CD8+ T cells sorted from blood, sampled in a trial of the OX40 agonist ivuxolimab. The source is an adult with an advanced solid tumor such as melanoma, head and neck, liver or kidney cancer.

This clone was observed a handful of times. V is TRBV7-9 and J is TRBJ2-4; the D gene is possibly TRBD2 (6 bases). Deletions cut 5 bases from V and 5 bases from J, with 13 bases between. Per the germline V gene, CDR1 is SEHNR and CDR2 is FQNEAQ (reference sequence). CDR3 length equals 14 residues. As DNA, the CDR3 is TGTGCCAGCAGCGCTAGCGCGCCCCAAAACATTCAGTACTTC. It codes for CASSASAPQNIQYF.

This chain uses TRBV5-8 with TRBJ2-3; 13 bases are a match to TRBD2. J gave up 1 base and V 0 bases, and 2 bases lay outside the gene matches. CDR1 is SGHTS, CDR2 YDEGEE, per germline. CDR3 length: 17 amino acids. CDR3 protein: CASSLVGTSGGTDTQYF. The CDR3 bases are TGTGCCAGCAGCTTGGTCGGGACTAGCGGGGGCACAGATACGCAGTATTTT.

The V and J genes are TRBV10-2 and TRBJ2-7; no definite D call. The V gene's germline CDR1 is WSHSY and CDR2 SAAADI. V was clipped by 0 bases and J by 2 bases, with 8 bases between them. The CDR3 consists of 14 residues. CDR3 sequence (DNA): TGCGCCAGCAGTGAGTCGTCCTTTACCTACGAGCAGTACTTC. This codes for CASSESSFTYEQYF.

As regards this clone: The sample contains more than one DNA sequence encoding this CDR3. V gene TRBV2 combines with J gene TRBJ1-5; D is unclear. Germline V gene data show CDR1 as SNHLY and CDR2 as FYNNEI. Between the trimmed V and J ends, which lost 6 bases and 2 bases, there was a span of 11 bases. This CDR3 region has 14 residues. The DNA of the CDR3 is TGTGCCAGCAGCCGGTCCCGTGGCAATCAGCCCCAGCATTTT. Protein sequence: CASSRSRGNQPQHF.

The chain combines TRBV18 with TRBJ1-5; D is unclear. V shed 3 bases and J shed 2 bases, with 14 bases lying between them. The V gene's germline CDR1 is KGHSH and CDR2 LQKENI. The CDR3 runs 16 residues. The CDR3 spells CASSPGLVRGNQPQHF. In nucleotides, the CDR3 is TGTGCCAGCTCACCCGGACTTGTGCGGGGCAATCAGCCCCAGCATTTT.

This clone has only a few counts. The chain's CDR3 is CASSLAGTSGNTIYF. The CDR3 DNA follows: TGTGCCAGCAGCTTAGCAGGGACCTCTGGAAACACCATATATTTT. The chain has TRBV7-2 and TRBJ1-3; D is possibly TRBD1 (5 bases). CDR1 and CDR2 (germline): SGHTA, FQGNSA. This CDR3 comprises 15 residues. Trimming pared 0 bases from V and 0 bases from J, leaving 6 bases between.

The chain uses TRBV21-1 and TRBJ2-2; TRBD1 is the table's D call and was not checked against the DNA. TRBV21-1 is reported as a pseudogene. This CDR3 contains 18 residues. The CDR3 loop is CASSPDRAGRVGTGELFF. The CDR3 region has the DNA TGTGCCAGCAGCCCGGACAGGGCGGGTAGGGTGGGAACCGGGGAGCTGTTTTTT.

The rearrangement joins TRBV5-1 to TRBJ2-1; unclear D gene. CDR1 SGHRS and CDR2 YFSETQ come from the germline V gene. Between the trimmed V and J ends, which lost 4 bases and 0 bases, there was a span of 11 bases. The CDR3 length is 15 residues. In DNA, the CDR3 is TGCGCCAGCAGCACCCCACTTAACTCCTACAATGAGCAGTTCTTC. It encodes CASSTPLNSYNEQFF.

This clone was counted a single time. The chain employs TRBV18 and TRBJ1-4, with D hard to call. Germline CDR1 reads KGHSH; CDR2 reads LQKENI. Between the trimmed V and J ends, which lost 3 bases and 4 bases, there was a span of 3 bases. This CDR3 is built from 12 residues. The CDR3 DNA reads TGTGCCAGCTCACCCGGTAATGAAAAACTGTTTTTT. Its translation: CASSPGNEKLFF.

The V and J genes are TRBV2 and TRBJ1-2; D not certain. The CDR3 extends over 11 amino acids. Germline V gene data show CDR1 as SNHLY and CDR2 as FYNNEI. Deletions cut 4 bases from V and 8 bases from J, with 8 bases between. CDR3 region: CASSVQWGYTF. The CDR3 DNA reads TGTGCCAGCAGTGTTCAATGGGGCTACACCTTC. Full variable domain (remainder filled in from reference TRBV2 and TRBJ1-2): EPEVTQTPSHQVTQMGQEVILRCVPISNHLYFYWYRQILGQKVEFLVSFYNNEISEKSEIFDDQFSVERPDGSNFTLKIRSTKLEDSAMYFCASSVQWGYTFGSGTRLTVV.

V gene TRBV15 combines with J gene TRBJ2-1; no clear D. There are 15 residues in the CDR3. Trimming stripped 5 bases from V and 5 bases from J, with 16 bases between. The germline CDR1 and CDR2 sequences are LNHNV and YYDKDF (reference sequence). The DNA of the CDR3 is TGTGCCACCAGCCTTACTCTCGGGTCCAACAATGAGCAGTTCTTC. Protein: CATSLTLGSNNEQFF. Full variable domain (remainder filled in from reference TRBV15 and TRBJ2-1): DAMVIQNPRYQVTQFGKPVTLSCSQTLNHNVMYWYQQKSSQAPKLLFHYYDKDFNNEADTPDNFQSRRPNTSFCFLDIRSPGLGDTAMYLCATSLTLGSNNEQFFGPGTRLTVL.

This chain connects TRBV27 to TRBJ2-5; D is uncertain. Trimming removed 0 bases at V and 7 bases at J, with 12 bases between. CDR3 length: 14 residues. CDR1 and CDR2 (germline): MNHEY, SMNVEV (reference sequence). The CDR3 spells CASSLSVPAGTQYF. For the CDR3, the DNA is TGTGCCAGCAGTTTATCCGTGCCAGCAGGGACCCAGTACTTC.

In its sample, this clone was seen a few times. The V call is TRBV30, the J call TRBJ1-1, with 10 bases lining up with TRBD1. CDR1 GTSNPN and CDR2 SVGIG come from the germline V gene (reference sequence). V trimming: 7 bases; J trimming: 7 bases; junction bases outside the gene matches: 6. The CDR3 sequence is 12 residues long. Here the CDR3 reads CAFGTGVSEAFF. CDR3 coding DNA: TGTGCCTTTGGGACAGGGGTGAGTGAAGCTTTCTTT.

In its sample, this clone was seen once. The CDR3 loop reads CASSERGPYEQYF. The CDR3 DNA reads as TGTGCCAGCAGTGAACGGGGTCCCTACGAGCAGTACTTC. V is TRBV6-1 and J is TRBJ2-7; D may be TRBD2 (5 bases). Germline values: CDR1 MNHNS, CDR2 SASEGT. V lost 2 bases and J lost 2, with 7 bases in between. CDR3 length: 13 residues.

The chain recombines TRBV21-1 with TRBJ2-7. TRBV21-1 is shown as a pseudogene. CDR3 size: 17 residues. The CDR3: CASSALYSPAAFYEQYF. The CDR3 coding sequence is TGTGCCAGCAGCGCCCTGTACTCCCCGGCCGCTTTTTACGAGCAGTACTTC.

As for this clone: At one of its ends the junction is not consistent with the germline gene, which may arise from a read error. The gene calls are TRBV13 and TRBJ2-5; D possibly corresponds to TRBD1 (6 bases). The CDR3 consists of 16 residues. Germline values: CDR1 PRHDT, CDR2 FYEKMQ (reference sequence). The DNA for the CDR3 is TGTGCCAGCAGCTTATACAGGGACCGGTGCCAAGGGACCCAGTACTTC. As protein: CASSLYRDRCQGTQYF.

V gene TRBV6-4 combines with J gene TRBJ1-6; 10 bases align to TRBD1. CDR1 MRHNA and CDR2 SNTAGT come from the germline V gene. V dropped 3 bases and J dropped 7; count of bases not matched to a gene: 0. This CDR3 has 14 amino acids. The CDR3 DNA sequence: TGTGCCAGCAGTGAGGGACAGGGGAATTCACCCCTCCACTTT. It translates to CASSEGQGNSPLHF.

V gene TRBV2 combines with J gene TRBJ1-2; no clear D gene. This CDR3 region has 13 residues. V was cut by 1 base and J by 4 bases, with 7 bases left in between. Germline loops: CDR1 SNHLY, CDR2 FYNNEI. In nucleotides, the CDR3 is TGTGCCAGCAGTGAAGGAAGGGCCTATGGCTACACCTTC. Amino acids: CASSEGRAYGYTF.

V gene TRBV6-5 combines with J gene TRBJ1-5; 7 bases align to TRBD1. In germline, CDR1 is MNHEY, CDR2 SVGAGI. This CDR3 region has 15 residues. J gave up 9 bases and V 0 bases, and 8 bases lay outside the gene matches. The CDR3 reads CASSYSGQSSWPQHF. In nucleotides, the CDR3 is TGTGCCAGCAGTTACTCGGGACAGTCTTCTTGGCCCCAGCATTTT.